This entry features one T cell receptor beta chain sequence. J gave up 6 bases and V 0 bases, and 1 base lay outside the gene matches. Germline loops: CDR1 SGDLS, CDR2 YYNGEE. The CDR3 runs to 14 residues. This specimen belongs to a study of T cell responses to AZD1222 COVID-19 vaccine. Only in-frame clones appear in the TCRdb table, and some are missing; sequencing was by immunoSEQ multiplex PCR. This table holds approximately 150,000 clones, approximately 90% found once. The source was peripheral blood, collected 28 days after the second dose of the MenACWY control vaccine. The chain employs TRBV9 and TRBJ1-1, with 11 bases lining up with TRBD1. This TCR derives from an adult who received the MenACWY meningococcal vaccine as a control. The CDR3 bases are TGTGCCAGCAGCGTAGAGGGACAGGGGGCTGAAGCTTTCTTT. It translates to CASSVEGQGAEAFF.